This is a list of T cell receptor beta chains from one sample in a study of cytomegalovirus exposure and HLA in healthy donors. Using immunoSEQ multiplex PCR, the repertoire was profiled, and TCRdb retains in-frame clones only, with some absent. Of under 200,000 clones in the sample, approximately 86% are singletons; the top ten hold just under 2%. Sequencing used PBMCs. The source of these receptors is a woman between 18 and 30 years old in good health and CMV-seronegative. Each CDR3 is given with its conserved first and last residue. D genes are given only for firm matches. Only part of the rows carry a size: once, few, many, or a class if the clone is expanded.

v_gene	d_gene	abundance	j_gene	CDR3nt	CDR3aa
TRBV6-1	TRBD1	.	TRBJ1-1	TGTGCCAGCAGTGAGTTAACAGGGGGGAACACTGAAGCTTTCTTT	CASSELTGGNTEAFF
TRBV5-1	TRBD2	.	TRBJ2-7	TGCGCCAGCAGCTTGGTCGGACTAGCCACCTACGAGCAGTACTTC	CASSLVGLATYEQYF
TRBV10-2	TRBD2	few	TRBJ2-7	TGCGCCAGCAGTGAGGGGAGGGTAGGATCACCACAGCAGTACTTC	CASSEGRVGSPQQYF
TRBV6-5	.	.	TRBJ2-2	TGTGCCAGCAGTTTATCAGGGGCCGGGGAGCTGTTTTTT	CASSLSGAGELFF
TRBV10-2	.	.	TRBJ1-2	TGCGCCAGCAGTGAGCGGGGGACTGGGGCTAACTATGGCTACACCTTC	CASSERGTGANYGYTF
TRBV15	TRBD2	.	TRBJ2-7	TGTGCCACCAGCAGAGGTGAGCTTAGCGGGAGCGACGAGCAGTACTTC	CATSRGELSGSDEQYF
TRBV23-1	.	.	TRBJ1-1	TGCGCCAGCAGTCAAATTCGGTTAGGGACTGCTAACACTGAAGCTTTCTTT	CASSQIRLGTANTEAFF
TRBV15	.	.	TRBJ2-7	TGTGCCACCAGCAGAGACACAGCCTACGAGCAGTACTTC	CATSRDTAYEQYF
TRBV27	.	.	TRBJ2-7	TGTGCCAGCAGTGGGGGGTACGAGCAGTACTTC	CASSGGYEQYF
TRBV2	TRBD1	.	TRBJ1-2	TGTGCCAGCAGAAGACAGGGGGCGCGGGATGGCTACACCTTC	CASRRQGARDGYTF
TRBV28	TRBD1	.	TRBJ1-5	TGTGCCAGCAGTTTCCCAGGGGGTTATAGCAATCAGCCCCAGCATTTT	CASSFPGGYSNQPQHF
TRBV28	.	.	TRBJ2-7	TGTGCCAGCAGCCCCCCCGGAGGAACCTACGAGCAGTACTTC	CASSPPGGTYEQYF
TRBV5-6	TRBD2	once	TRBJ2-1	TGTGCCAGCAGCCCGGGACTACGGTTCAATGAGCAGTTCTTC	CASSPGLRFNEQFF
TRBV2	.	.	TRBJ2-3	TGTGCCAGCAATCCTGGAGGGTGGACAGATACGCAGTATTTT	CASNPGGWTDTQYF
TRBV30	TRBD1	.	TRBJ1-4	TGTGCCTGGAGTCAAGGACAGGGCCGAAATGAAAAACTGTTTTTT	CAWSQGQGRNEKLFF
TRBV27	.	once	TRBJ1-1	TGTGCCAGCAGTTTATACAGGGCTATGAACACTGAAGCTTTCTTT	CASSLYRAMNTEAFF
TRBV5-1	TRBD1	.	TRBJ2-1	TGCGCCAGCAGCCCGGGACAGGGTCTAGATGAGCAGTTCTTC	CASSPGQGLDEQFF
TRBV5-6	TRBD1	.	TRBJ1-2	TGTGCCAGCAGCCCGCGTCCCGGGACAGGGACGGATAGAGGCTACACCTTC	CASSPRPGTGTDRGYTF
TRBV5-1	TRBD2	.	TRBJ2-1	TGCGCCAGCAAATCCCCGGGACTAGCGGTTTACAATGAGCAGTTCTTC	CASKSPGLAVYNEQFF
TRBV11-2	.	once	TRBJ1-3	TGTGCCAGCAGCTCCTGGACAGTAAACACCATATATTTT	CASSSWTVNTIYF
TRBV29-1	TRBD2	.	TRBJ2-7	TGCAGCGTTGAAATAGCGGGGGCGCAAAAGTCTCTTTACGAGCAGTACTTC	CSVEIAGAQKSLYEQYF
TRBV6-6	.	.	TRBJ1-6	TGTGCCAGCAGTTCTCACTATTACCGCGATTCACCCCTCCACTTT	CASSSHYYRDSPLHF
TRBV28	.	once	TRBJ2-5	TGTGCCAGCAGTTTTGCGAGCGGGCAAGAGACCCAGTACTTC	CASSFASGQETQYF
TRBV28	.	once	TRBJ1-5	TGTGCCAGCAGTTTCGTGTCGTCCAATCAGCCCCAGCATTTT	CASSFVSSNQPQHF
TRBV2	.	.	TRBJ1-2	TGTGCCAGTGGGGGGGTGGGGGCCAGGTATGGCTACACCTTC	CASGGVGARYGYTF
TRBV19	TRBD1	.	TRBJ1-5	TGTGCCAGTAGTTTTGAGGGGGCGAGACAGCCCCAGCATTTT	CASSFEGARQPQHF
TRBV5-1	.	.	TRBJ2-2	TGCGCCAGCAGCAGCGGTCGGAACGGGGAGCTGTTTTTT	CASSSGRNGELFF
TRBV28	.	.	TRBJ2-3	TGTGCCAGCAGTTTCAGAGATACGCAGTATTTT	CASSFRDTQYF
TRBV19	TRBD2	once	TRBJ2-2	TGTGCCAGTAGTATAGGGGGGGGGTTATCGAACACCGGGGAGCTGTTTTTT	CASSIGGGLSNTGELFF
TRBV7-8	TRBD2	.	TRBJ2-7	TGTGCCAGCAGCCCCTCGCTTGGGACTAAATTTTACGAGCAGTACTTC	CASSPSLGTKFYEQYF
TRBV7-7	TRBD2	.	TRBJ2-7	TGTGCCAGCAGCTTAGGGACTAGCGGGTCTGGGGAGCAGTACTTC	CASSLGTSGSGEQYF
TRBV7-2	TRBD1	.	TRBJ2-7	TGTGCCAGCAGCCGGGACAGGGGGAGGGAGCAGTACTTC	CASSRDRGREQYF
TRBV27	TRBD1	.	TRBJ1-2	TGTGCCAGCAGTTTCAGGGGGCAAGCTAACTATGGCTACACCTTC	CASSFRGQANYGYTF
TRBV28	TRBD2	once	TRBJ2-1	TGTGCCATCTCTACATACTCTAGCGGGAGGGTCAATGAGCAGTTCTTC	CAISTYSSGRVNEQFF
TRBV28	.	.	TRBJ1-1	TGTGCCAGCAGGCGGGTAGATATGAACACTGAAGCTTTCTTT	CASRRVDMNTEAFF
TRBV7-8	.	.	TRBJ2-2	TGTGCCAGCAATAAGGGAGACGGCAACACCGGGGAGCTGTTTTTT	CASNKGDGNTGELFF
TRBV19	.	.	TRBJ2-7	TGTGCCAGTAGTATAGCCAGGGGAAAAACCTACGAGCAGTACTTC	CASSIARGKTYEQYF
TRBV2	TRBD2	.	TRBJ2-5	TGTGCCAGCAGCTCCACCGGGACTAGTTGGGAGACCCAGTACTTC	CASSSTGTSWETQYF
TRBV6-6	TRBD1	.	TRBJ2-1	TGTGCCAGTGACAGGGGGCAGGGTGAGCAGTTCTTC	CASDRGQGEQFF
TRBV9	.	.	TRBJ2-5	TGTGCCAGCAGCGTAGACGCAGGGCAAGAGACCCAGTACTTC	CASSVDAGQETQYF
TRBV28	.	once	TRBJ1-1	TGTGCCAGCAAGGGGAGTGGGGGCTTGAACACTGAAGCTTTCTTT	CASKGSGGLNTEAFF
TRBV5-1	TRBD2	few	TRBJ2-7	TGCGCCAGCAGCTTAGGACTAGCGGGGGGCCTCTCCTACGAGCAGTACTTC	CASSLGLAGGLSYEQYF
TRBV28	TRBD2	.	TRBJ2-1	TGTGCCAGCAGTTCTCTAGCGGGAGGAAGCTCCTACAATGAGCAGTTCTTC	CASSSLAGGSSYNEQFF
TRBV11-2	.	.	TRBJ2-7	TGTGCCAGCAGCTTAGATCTAGCTCGGGACTACGAGCAGTACTTC	CASSLDLARDYEQYF
TRBV11-2	.	once	TRBJ1-4	TGTGCCAGCAGCTTAGGCTCGACTAGCACAACTAATGAAAAACTGTTTTTT	CASSLGSTSTTNEKLFF
TRBV28	TRBD1	.	TRBJ2-2	TGTGCCAGCATCCCCCCCCGGACAGGGGGATCCGGGGAGCTGTTTTTT	CASIPPRTGGSGELFF
TRBV28	TRBD1	once	TRBJ1-4	TGTGCCAGCAGTTTTTCTCAGGGGGGTGGTACTAATGAAAAACTGTTTTTT	CASSFSQGGGTNEKLFF
TRBV28	.	.	TRBJ1-6	TGTGCCAGCAGTCGGGGAAATTCACCCCTCCACTTT	CASSRGNSPLHF
TRBV29-1	TRBD2	.	TRBJ2-7	TGCAGCGTTGGGCCTAGCGGCTCCTACGAGCAGTACTTC	CSVGPSGSYEQYF